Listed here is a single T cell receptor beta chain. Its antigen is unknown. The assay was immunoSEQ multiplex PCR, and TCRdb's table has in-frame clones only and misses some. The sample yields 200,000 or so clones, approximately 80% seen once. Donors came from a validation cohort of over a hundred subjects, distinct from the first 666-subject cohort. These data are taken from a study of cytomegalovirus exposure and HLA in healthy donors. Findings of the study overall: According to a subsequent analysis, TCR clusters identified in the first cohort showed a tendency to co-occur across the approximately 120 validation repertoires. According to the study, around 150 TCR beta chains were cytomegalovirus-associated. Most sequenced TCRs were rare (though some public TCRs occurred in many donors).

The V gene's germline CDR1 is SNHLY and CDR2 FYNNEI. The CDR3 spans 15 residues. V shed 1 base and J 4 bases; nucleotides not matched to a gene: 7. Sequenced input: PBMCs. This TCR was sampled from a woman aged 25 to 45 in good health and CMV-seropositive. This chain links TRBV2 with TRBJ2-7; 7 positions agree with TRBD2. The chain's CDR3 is CASSEDTREPYEQYF. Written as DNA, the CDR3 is TGTGCCAGCAGTGAAGATACGCGGGAGCCATACGAGCAGTACTTC.